What follows are 20 T cell receptor beta chains derived from one specimen sequenced in a study. TCRdb re-called the RT-PCR reads with MiXCR, one entry per CDR3 protein. The table lists around 700,000 distinct CDR3 sequences, 12% to 15% of them singletons. Sequencing was carried out using memory CD4+ T cells from blood. These TCRs come from a female donor in good health, serving as a healthy control.

This clonotype was picked up many times. This rearrangement joins TRBV7-2 to TRBJ1-2, with a possible D match to TRBD1 (5 bases). Germline CDR1 and CDR2: SGHTA and FQGNSA. The CDR3 is 14 amino acids. Trimming took 4 bases from V and 8 from J, leaving 17 bases between them. CDR3 coding DNA: TGTGCCAGCAGCTCCCAGCCGGGCCAGGGAGGCTACACCTTC. Amino acid sequence: CASSSQPGQGGYTF.

A word on this clonotype: This clone may be a read error of a much larger clone one base away. The chain joins TRBV7-9 to TRBJ1-2; D uncertain. Germline lookup yields CDR1 SEHNR and CDR2 FQNEAQ (reference sequence). The CDR3 has 12 amino acids. Here the CDR3 reads CTSSSEIYGYTF. The DNA of the CDR3 is TGTACCAGCAGCTCGGAAATCTATGGCTACACCTTC.

This clonotype was seen more than once but under ten times. J is TRBJ2-6 and V is TRBV12-3 or TRBV12-4, with 7 bases matching TRBD2. With 6 bases clipped from V and 4 bases from J, the junction kept 9 bases outside the gene matches. CDR3 size: 16 residues. This chain's CDR3 is CASSPAGRAGANVLTF. DNA for the CDR3: TGTGCCAGCAGCCCCGCAGGGAGGGCCGGGGCCAACGTCCTGACTTTC.

This clonotype has a count of ten or more. The V gene is TRBV4-3, the J gene TRBJ1-5; the D gene is possibly TRBD1 (5 bases). Trimming removed 0 bases at V and 6 bases at J, with 6 bases between. Germline loops: CDR1 LGHNA, CDR2 YSLEER. The CDR3 spans 13 residues. This CDR3 reads CASSQDRAQPQHF. The CDR3 DNA follows: TGCGCCAGCAGCCAAGACAGGGCTCAGCCCCAGCATTTT.

The chain recombines TRBV24-1 with TRBJ2-7, with 8 bases aligning to TRBD2. The V and J ends lost 2 bases and 4 bases, in that order; junction bases with no gene match: 9. CDR1 is KGHDR, CDR2 SFDVKD, per germline. There are 16 residues in the CDR3. The CDR3 protein is CATSDSPAGAGYEQYF. CDR3 sequence (DNA): TGTGCCACCAGTGATTCCCCAGCGGGAGCGGGGTACGAGCAGTACTTC.

In this sample, this clonotype turned up many times. The chain recombines TRBV10-3 with TRBJ2-5; D is unclear. The CDR3 has 13 residues. V lost 7 bases and J 2 bases, leaving 11 bases between the germline ends. Germline V gene lookup returns CDR1 ENHRY and CDR2 SYGVKD. This chain's CDR3 is CAINGGAQETQYF. CDR3 DNA: TGTGCCATCAACGGCGGAGCTCAAGAGACCCAGTACTTC.

This clonotype was seen many times. The chain is built from TRBV3-1 and TRBJ1-1; D gene ambiguous. This CDR3 has 13 residues. Trimming removed 1 base from V and 1 base from J, with 4 bases in between. Germline CDR1 and CDR2: LGHDT and YNNKEL (reference sequence). This CDR3 is CASSQGRNTEAFF. The CDR3, as DNA: TGTGCCAGCAGCCAAGGCAGGAACACTGAAGCTTTCTTT.

This clonotype was seen a handful of times. J is TRBJ2-3 and V is TRBV7-9; D is unresolved. Germline V gives CDR1 SEHNR, CDR2 FQNEAQ (reference sequence). Trimming removed 8 bases from V and 3 bases from J, with 12 bases in between. CDR3 length: 13 residues. CDR3 protein: CASEFWSTDTQYF. In nucleotides, the CDR3 is TGTGCCAGCGAGTTTTGGAGTACAGATACGCAGTATTTT.

This chain uses TRBV24-1 with TRBJ2-7; 9 bases align to TRBD1. The germline V gene has CDR1 KGHDR and CDR2 SFDVKD. CDR3 size: 16 residues. J lost 6 bases, V lost 3 bases, and 11 bases had no gene match. The CDR3 sequence: CATSDAPGQGRVEQYF. The CDR3 DNA is TGTGCCACCAGTGATGCCCCGGGACAGGGACGAGTCGAGCAGTACTTC.

This clonotype was recorded a few times. V usage is TRBV6-5 and J usage is TRBJ2-7, with D possibly being TRBD1 or TRBD2 (5 bases each). This CDR3 has 16 amino acids. Between the trimmed V and J ends, which lost 5 bases and 7 bases, there was a span of 24 bases. Germline V gene lookup returns CDR1 MNHEY and CDR2 SVGAGI. CDR3 DNA sequence: TGTGCCAGCAGTCCTGGCCGGGACCTCCTTGTGAAGGAGCAGTACTTC. This translates into CASSPGRDLLVKEQYF.

This clonotype has only a few counts. V usage is TRBV7-8 and J usage is TRBJ1-2; D uncertain. The CDR3 is made up of 13 amino acids. V lost 5 bases and J 4 bases, leaving 11 bases between the germline ends. Germline CDR1 is SGHVS and CDR2 is FQNEAQ. CDR3: CASSPGSPYGYTF. The CDR3 DNA reads as TGTGCCAGCAGCCCCGGGAGTCCCTATGGCTACACCTTC.

This sequence joins TRBV9 and TRBJ1-3; D possibly corresponds to TRBD1 (5 bases). V dropped 0 bases and J dropped 4 bases, with 14 bases sitting between them. Germline V gene lookup returns CDR1 SGDLS and CDR2 YYNGEE. This CDR3 region has 16 residues. The CDR3 loop reads CASSVAGPFDGNTIYF. The CDR3 coding sequence is TGTGCCAGCAGCGTAGCGGGACCATTCGACGGAAACACCATATATTTT.

V gene TRBV12-3 or TRBV12-4 combines with J gene TRBJ2-1; a weak D match, TRBD2 (6 bases). CDR3 length: 14 amino acids. Trimming took 3 bases from V and 8 from J, leaving 14 bases between them. CDR3 in DNA: TGTGCCAGCAGTTTGGACGGGGGTATCTATGAGCAGTTCTTC. Translation: CASSLDGGIYEQFF.

The chain recombines TRBV20-1 with TRBJ1-2; TRBD1 matches 7 bases. Germline assignment: CDR1 DFQATT and CDR2 SNEGSKA (reference sequence). J was trimmed by 7 bases and V by 0 bases; bases with no gene match: 8. The CDR3 sequence is 14 residues long. CDR3: CSAREAGGSAGYTF. The DNA for the CDR3 is TGCAGTGCTAGAGAGGCAGGGGGGTCGGCTGGCTACACCTTC.

This chain uses TRBV10-3 with TRBJ2-2, with unresolved D. The CDR3 has 18 amino acids. Germline lookup yields CDR1 ENHRY and CDR2 SYGVKD. Deletions cut 0 bases from V and 0 bases from J, with 14 bases between. As DNA, the CDR3 is TGTGCCATCAGTGAGTCAAAGGGAAGCGCGGCGAACACCGGGGAGCTGTTTTTT. This translates into CAISESKGSAANTGELFF.

This clonotype showed up just a few times. The chain links TRBV6-6 to TRBJ1-5, with a tentative D call TRBD1 (5 bases). The CDR3 consists of 15 residues. Germline V gene lookup returns CDR1 MNHNY and CDR2 SVGAGI (reference sequence). V gave up 2 bases and J gave up 6 bases, with 14 bases separating them. CDR3 DNA sequence: TGTGCCAGCAGTTACGAACTTGGGGGTGGTCAGCCCCAGCATTTT. Protein: CASSYELGGGQPQHF.

This chain uses TRBV6-1 with TRBJ1-1; D not certain. V was pared by 8 bases and J by 4 bases, with 20 bases between. The CDR3 is made up of 15 amino acids. Germline CDR1 reads MNHNS; CDR2 reads SASEGT. Here the CDR3 reads CASFHGWAGSTEAFF. The DNA of the CDR3 is TGTGCCAGCTTCCACGGGTGGGCGGGAAGCACTGAAGCTTTCTTT.

This sequence joins TRBV20-1 and TRBJ1-1, with 7 bases lining up with TRBD1. The germline CDR1 and CDR2 sequences are DFQATT and SNEGSKA (reference sequence). The V segment lost 1 base and the J segment 5 bases; nucleotides outside the gene matches: 7. The CDR3 length is 14 residues. The CDR3 spells CSARVREGATEAFF. The CDR3, as DNA: TGCAGTGCTAGAGTTCGAGAGGGGGCAACTGAAGCTTTCTTT.

This clonotype was picked up many times. This chain links TRBV7-2 with TRBJ2-3, with TRBD2 identical over 7 bases. The CDR3 extends over 15 amino acids. Germline CDR1 SGHTA, CDR2 FQGNSA. Losses at the gene ends were 5 bases for V and 2 bases for J; bases not matched to a gene: 7. The CDR3 DNA reads as TGTGCCAGCAGCCGACTGGGGGGGTTCACAGATACGCAGTATTTT. It translates to CASSRLGGFTDTQYF.

This chain connects TRBV19 to TRBJ2-3; D is undetermined. Germline lookup yields CDR1 LNHDA and CDR2 SQIVND (reference sequence). V lost 2 bases and J lost 2, with 8 bases in between. The CDR3 totals 14 residues. Here the CDR3 reads CASSIPRITDTQYF. As DNA, the CDR3 is TGTGCCAGTAGTATACCCAGGATCACAGATACGCAGTATTTT.